This T cell receptor beta chain was obtained from a study of Graves' ophthalmopathy and Graves' hyperthyroidism. For the study at large: Untreated patients at initial diagnosis provided peripheral blood.

In this sample, this clonotype turned up many times. Its antigen is currently unknown. Hyperthyroidism was classified as stable if no ophthalmopathy occurred within 18 months of follow-up. Using RNA transcripts, the TCR beta CDR3 regions were amplified. Amplification began with first-round RT-PCR using HTBI primers, then second-round multiplex PCR was performed. Each CDR3 protein is one row after TCRdb ran MiXCR on the multiplex PCR reads. This table holds 400,000 to 450,000 distinct CDR3 sequences, 21% found once. The study's findings and limits: Prediction of ophthalmopathy progression reached about 71% sensitivity and approximately 73% specificity. Blood also harbored most expanded thyroid clonotypes above 0.001 frequency.

This clonotype originated in a woman between 18 and 29 years old with stable Graves' hyperthyroidism. The sample consisted of peripheral blood.

In nucleotides, the CDR3 is TGTGCCAGCAGCTCGATAGGACTAGTATTGAGCGAGCAGTACTTC. The encoded protein is CASSSIGLVLSEQYF. The rearrangement uses TRBV7-3 and TRBJ2-7; TRBD2 agrees at 7 bases. The CDR3 is made up of 15 amino acids. Per the germline V gene, CDR1 is SGHTA and CDR2 is FQGTGA. Losses at the gene ends were 4 bases for V and 6 bases for J; bases not matched to a gene: 12.